This T cell receptor (beta chain) was captured by sequencing in a study of OX40 agonist ivuxolimab in advanced cancers. In the study overall: Recorded diagnoses for dose-escalation patients were hepatocellular carcinoma, melanoma, renal cell or head and neck cancer. A partial response was reached by three patients: one with hepatocellular carcinoma and two with cutaneous melanoma. Study-level findings and limits: Normalized T-cell clonal expansion was also low in some nonresponders. In the expanded peripheral T cells, antigen specificity was never determined.

Only in-frame clones appear in the TCRdb table, and some are missing; sequencing was by immunoSEQ multiplex PCR. The sample consists of fewer than 80,000 clones, over 75% of them appearing once. The length of the CDR3 is 14 residues. Trimming removed 8 bases from V and 7 bases from J, with 17 bases in between. The V gene's germline CDR1 is MNHEY and CDR2 SMNVEV (reference sequence). This clone occurred once. The antigen is not known. This chain joins TRBV27 and TRBJ2-2; perhaps TRBD2 as D (6 bases). The receptor's source is an adult with an advanced solid tumor such as melanoma, head and neck, liver or kidney cancer. The sample was CD4+ or CD8+ T cells sorted from blood, taken in a trial of the OX40 agonist ivuxolimab. The CDR3 DNA is TGTGCCAGCCATCGGGACTCCCCCAACGGGGAGCTGTTTTTT. Amino acids: CASHRDSPNGELFF.